The 16 T cell receptor beta chains listed next were all sequenced from one sample in a study of T cells in Graves' hyperthyroidism and ophthalmopathy. Using RNA transcripts as the source, TCR beta CDR3 regions were amplified. Primed by the HTBI set, a first-round RT-PCR was run on the TCR CDR3. TCRdb analysed the multiplex PCR reads with MiXCR anew, one entry per CDR3 protein. The table lists some 250,000 distinct CDR3 sequences, approximately 14% of them singletons. Sequencing was carried out using blood. These receptor sequences come from a woman between 40 and 50 years old with Graves' hyperthyroidism that later progressed to Graves' ophthalmopathy.

The V gene is TRBV28, the J gene TRBJ2-7, with TRBD2 identical over 10 bases. Per germline, CDR1 MDHEN and CDR2 SYDVKM. The CDR3 sequence is 13 residues long. J gave up 3 bases and V 8 bases, and 4 bases lay outside the gene matches. CDR3 amino acids: CASLTSGNYEQYF. The DNA for the CDR3 is TGTGCCAGCCTCACTAGCGGGAACTACGAGCAGTACTTC. Looking up the rest from reference TRBV28 and TRBJ2-7 gives the full variable domain: DVKVTQSSRYLVKRTGEKVFLECVQDMDHENMFWYRQDPGLGLRLIYFSYDVKMKEKGDIPEGYSVSREKKERFSLILESASTNQTSMYLCASLTSGNYEQYFGPGTRLTVT.

This clonotype has only a few counts. This rearrangement joins TRBV12-3 or TRBV12-4 to TRBJ2-7, with a weak D call TRBD2 (5 bases). There are 13 residues in the CDR3. Trimming removed 3 bases from V and 9 bases from J, with 15 bases in between. The CDR3 sequence is CASSFREGRVQYF. The DNA of the CDR3 is TGTGCCAGCAGTTTTCGTGAGGGCCGTGTGCAGTACTTC.

In this sample, this clonotype turned up many times. This CDR3 reads CASSLPQGPQETQYF. DNA of the CDR3: TGTGCCAGCAGTTTGCCCCAGGGACCCCAAGAGACCCAGTACTTC. V usage is TRBV28 and J usage is TRBJ2-5; possibly TRBD1 or TRBD2 for D (5 bases each). Germline V gene lookup returns CDR1 MDHEN and CDR2 SYDVKM. This CDR3 region has 15 residues. The V gene lost 3 bases and the J gene lost 1 base, with 12 bases spanning the gap.

This clonotype has at least ten counts. The J gene is TRBJ2-2, the V gene TRBV20-1; 7 bases are a match to TRBD2. The CDR3 extends over 13 amino acids. V trimming: 3 bases; J trimming: 9 bases; junction bases outside the gene matches: 7. Germline CDR1 and CDR2: DFQATT and SNEGSKA (reference sequence). CDR3 sequence: CSARERLARELFF. CDR3 coding DNA: TGCAGTGCTAGGGAGCGACTAGCCCGGGAGCTGTTTTTT.

This clonotype occurred many times. The V and J genes are TRBV7-2 and TRBJ2-3; a possible D gene is TRBD2 (5 bases). Germline CDR1 reads SGHTA; CDR2 reads FQGNSA. V was clipped by 4 bases and J by 1 base, with 9 bases between them. CDR3 length: 14 amino acids. The CDR3 sequence: CASSSWTGTDTQYF. CDR3 nucleotides: TGTGCCAGCAGCTCATGGACTGGCACAGATACGCAGTATTTT.

In this sample, this clonotype turned up a few times. The genes are TRBV5-6 and TRBJ2-7, with D unresolved. The CDR3 runs to 13 residues. V lost 4 bases to trimming and J lost 5 bases, with 13 bases between them. From germline, CDR1 is SGHDT and CDR2 YYEEEE. The CDR3 nucleotides read TGTGCCAGCAGCACACCCCCAGGCCACGAGCAGTACTTC. It is translated as CASSTPPGHEQYF.

Ten or more counts support this clonotype. A junction boundary mismatches the germline segment, possibly from a read error. This chain links TRBV7-6 with TRBJ2-7, with 9 bases lining up with TRBD1. From germline, CDR1 is SGHVS and CDR2 FNYEAQ. The CDR3 totals 14 residues. Here the CDR3 reads CASSVGQGSNEQYF. Here the CDR3 DNA reads TGTGCCAGCAGCGTGGGACAGGGCTCCAACGAGCAGTACTTC.

The sample holds many counts of this clonotype. The J gene is TRBJ2-5, the V gene TRBV28; D call uncertain. Germline CDR1 is MDHEN and CDR2 is SYDVKM. Trimming cost V 5 bases and J 2 bases, with 6 bases left between them. This CDR3 contains 12 residues. In DNA form, the CDR3 reads TGTGCCAGCAGTATTCTTCAAGAGACCCAGTACTTC. It yields the protein CASSILQETQYF.

Ten or more counts support this clonotype. The chain employs TRBV7-3 and TRBJ1-1; 8 nucleotides line up with TRBD1. The CDR3 sequence is 15 residues long. Germline CDR1 is SGHTA and CDR2 is FQGTGA. V shed 4 bases and J 1 base; nucleotides not matched to a gene: 5. The CDR3 nucleotides read TGTGCCAGCAGCTCGACAGGGGACAGGAACACTGAAGCTTTCTTT. Its translation: CASSSTGDRNTEAFF.

This clonotype was counted many times. This rearrangement joins TRBV20-1 to TRBJ2-7, with 9 nucleotides matching TRBD2. There are 14 residues in the CDR3. Trimming at V came to 6 bases and at J to 3 bases, leaving 9 bases not matched to a gene. CDR1 and CDR2 from the germline V gene are DFQATT and SNEGSKA (reference sequence). The chain's CDR3 is CSAATTSGSYEQYF. The CDR3 DNA follows: TGCAGTGCCGCAACGACTAGCGGTAGCTACGAGCAGTACTTC.

This chain joins TRBV4-1 and TRBJ2-5, with 9 bases matching TRBD1. The germline gives CDR1 MGHRA, CDR2 YSYEKL. The CDR3 totals 16 residues. Germline trimming cut 4 bases from V and 5 bases from J; bases unmatched to any gene: 11. CDR3 amino acids: CASSPRPGQGMETQYF. As DNA, the CDR3 is TGCGCCAGCAGCCCTCGCCCGGGACAGGGAATGGAGACCCAGTACTTC.

This clonotype was counted between two and nine times. The V gene is TRBV5-1, the J gene TRBJ2-2, with D unclear. There are 14 residues in the CDR3. Germline V gene lookup returns CDR1 SGHRS and CDR2 YFSETQ. V lost 4 bases and J lost 3, with 10 bases in between. The CDR3: CASSPAGDTGELFF. CDR3 nucleotide sequence: TGCGCCAGCAGCCCGGCCGGAGACACCGGGGAGCTGTTTTTT. Complete variable domain (other parts from reference TRBV5-1 and TRBJ2-2): KAGVTQTPRYLIKTRGQQVTLSCSPISGHRSVSWYQQTPGQGLQFLFEYFSETQRNKGNFPGRFSGRQFSNSRSEMNVSTLELGDSALYLCASSPAGDTGELFFGEGSRLTVL.

On this clonotype itself: A read error is possible here, since a much larger clone lies one base away. The CDR3 region is CASRMTGGSYEQFF. CDR3 nucleotide sequence: TGTGCCAGCAGAATGACAGGGGGCTCCTACGAGCAGTTCTTC. V and J are TRBV28 and TRBJ2-7, with 10 bases that match TRBD1. The J call is doubtful: the DNA matches TRBJ2-1 better. The CDR3 totals 14 residues. The germline V gene has CDR1 MDHEN and CDR2 SYDVKM.

This clonotype has a count of ten or more. The chain uses TRBV12-3 or TRBV12-4 and TRBJ1-4, with 8 bases matching TRBD1. This CDR3 has 16 residues. Trimming cost V 6 bases and J 4 bases; bases outside gene matches: 10. The CDR3: CASSYDRGPFNEKLFF. Here the CDR3 DNA reads TGTGCCAGCAGCTACGACAGGGGACCTTTTAATGAAAAACTGTTTTTT.

This clonotype has at least ten counts. The chain carries TRBV12-3 or TRBV12-4 and TRBJ2-5, with D perhaps TRBD2 (5 bases). The length of the CDR3 is 16 residues. V was clipped by 3 bases and J by 5 bases, with 19 bases between them. The CDR3 here is CASSFRLSLAWETQYF. The DNA of the CDR3 is TGTGCCAGCAGTTTCCGGTTGTCCCTAGCTTGGGAGACCCAGTACTTC.

V gene TRBV20-1 combines with J gene TRBJ1-1; D is unclear. CDR1 DFQATT and CDR2 SNEGSKA come from the germline V gene (reference sequence). The CDR3 runs to 12 residues. The V end lost 6 bases, the J end lost 1 base, and 9 bases lay between the germline ends. CDR3 DNA: TGCAGTGCACGTACAGCGAACACTGAAGCTTTCTTT. It is translated as CSARTANTEAFF.